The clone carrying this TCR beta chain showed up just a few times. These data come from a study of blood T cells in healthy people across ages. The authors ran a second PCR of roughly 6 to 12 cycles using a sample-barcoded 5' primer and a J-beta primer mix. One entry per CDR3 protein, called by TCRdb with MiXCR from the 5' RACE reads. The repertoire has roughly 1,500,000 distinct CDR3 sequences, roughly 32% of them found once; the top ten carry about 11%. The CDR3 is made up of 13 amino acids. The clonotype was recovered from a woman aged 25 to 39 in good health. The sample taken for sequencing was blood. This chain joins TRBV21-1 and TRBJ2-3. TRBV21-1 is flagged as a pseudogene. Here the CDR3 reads CASSRGEEDTQYF. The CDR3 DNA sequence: TGTGCCAGCAGCAGAGGTGAGGAGGATACGCAGTATTTT.